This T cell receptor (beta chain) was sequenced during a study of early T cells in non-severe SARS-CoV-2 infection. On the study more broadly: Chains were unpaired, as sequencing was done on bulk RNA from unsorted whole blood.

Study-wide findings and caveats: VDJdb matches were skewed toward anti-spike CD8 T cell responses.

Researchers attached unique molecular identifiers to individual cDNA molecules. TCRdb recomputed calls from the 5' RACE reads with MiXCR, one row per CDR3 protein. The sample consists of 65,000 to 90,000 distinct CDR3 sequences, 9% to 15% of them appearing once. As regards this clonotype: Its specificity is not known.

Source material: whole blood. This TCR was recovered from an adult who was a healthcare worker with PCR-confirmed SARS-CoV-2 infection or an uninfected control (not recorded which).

CDR3: CASSYSGIDEQYF. For the CDR3, the DNA is TGTGCCAGCAGTTACTCAGGGATCGACGAGCAGTACTTC. This sequence joins TRBV6-6 and TRBJ2-7; no reliable D call. Germline V gene sequence: CDR1 MNHNY, CDR2 SVGAGI (reference sequence). V lost 0 bases and J 5 bases, leaving 8 bases between the germline ends. CDR3 size: 13 residues.